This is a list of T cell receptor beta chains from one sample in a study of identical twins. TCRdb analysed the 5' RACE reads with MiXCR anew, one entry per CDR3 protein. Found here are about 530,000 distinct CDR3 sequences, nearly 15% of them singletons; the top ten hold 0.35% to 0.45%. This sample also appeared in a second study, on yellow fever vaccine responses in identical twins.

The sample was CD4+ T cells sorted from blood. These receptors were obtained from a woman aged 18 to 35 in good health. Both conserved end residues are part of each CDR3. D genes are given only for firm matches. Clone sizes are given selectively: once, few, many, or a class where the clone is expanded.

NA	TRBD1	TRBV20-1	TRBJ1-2	TGCAGTGCTAGCCCCTGGGACAGTCGGGGCTACACCTTC	CSASPWDSRGYTF
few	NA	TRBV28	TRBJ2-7	TGTGCCAGCAGTTCAACCGGACAGAATCACGACGAGCAGTACTTC	CASSSTGQNHDEQYF
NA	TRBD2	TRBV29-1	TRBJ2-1	TGCAGCGTGGATAGCGGGGGGGCGAATGAGCAGTTCTTC	CSVDSGGANEQFF
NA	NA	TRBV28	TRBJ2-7	TGTGCCAGCAGTTTTTGGGGCTTCGGATACTACGAGCAGTACTTC	CASSFWGFGYYEQYF
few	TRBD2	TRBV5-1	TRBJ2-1	TGCGCCAGCAGCTTGGTGGGTAGCGGGGATCGTTACGGAGAGCAGTTCTTC	CASSLVGSGDRYGEQFF
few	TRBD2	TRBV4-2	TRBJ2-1	TGTGCCAGCAGCCAGGCCGGGACTAGCGGGAGTTGGGCCTACAATGAGCAGTTCTTC	CASSQAGTSGSWAYNEQFF
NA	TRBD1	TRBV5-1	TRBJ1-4	TGCGCCAGCAGCTTGGGGACAGGAGCCATTAATGAAAAACTGTTTTTT	CASSLGTGAINEKLFF
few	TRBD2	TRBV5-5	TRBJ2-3	TGTGCCAGCAGCCACGGACTAGCGGTATCAGATACGCAGTATTTT	CASSHGLAVSDTQYF
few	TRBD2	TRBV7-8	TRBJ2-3	TGTGCCAGCAGCTCGTCTTGGGGGGGTGATACGCAGTATTTT	CASSSSWGGDTQYF
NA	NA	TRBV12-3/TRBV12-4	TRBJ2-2	TGTGCCAGCAGTCCCCCACCAGCCGGCACCGGGGAGCTGTTTTTT	CASSPPPAGTGELFF
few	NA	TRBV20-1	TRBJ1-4	TGCAGTGCTAGAACGGGGGCGGCTAATGAAAAACTGTTTTTT	CSARTGAANEKLFF
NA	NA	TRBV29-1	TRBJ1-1	TGCAGCGTCGCCCGTGGAGGCCCGAACACTGAAGCTTTCTTT	CSVARGGPNTEAFF
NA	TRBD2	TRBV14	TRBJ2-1	TGTGCCAGCAGTTATACTAGCGGGAGAACCTACAATGAGCAGTTCTTC	CASSYTSGRTYNEQFF
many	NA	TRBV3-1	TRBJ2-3	TGTGCCAGCAGCCAAGACCGAGGCGGCGCGGGCCCCACAGATACGCAGTATTTT	CASSQDRGGAGPTDTQYF
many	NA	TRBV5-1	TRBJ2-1	TGCGCCAGCAAAAGGAGCGGAAGCTCCTACAATGAGCAGTTCTTC	CASKRSGSSYNEQFF
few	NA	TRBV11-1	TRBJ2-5	TGTGCCAGCAGCTTAGCGACCGTTTACGGGTTACGCGAGGAGACCCAGTACTTC	CASSLATVYGLREETQYF
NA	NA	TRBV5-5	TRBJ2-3	TGTGCCAGCAGCCGAATTATTACAGATACGCAGTATTTT	CASSRIITDTQYF
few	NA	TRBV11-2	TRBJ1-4	TGTGCCAGCAGCGCCGCACAGGGAATAAGTGAAAAACTGTTTTTT	CASSAAQGISEKLFF
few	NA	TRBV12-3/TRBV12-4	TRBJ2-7	TGTGCCAGCAGTTTAAGTAGAAACTACGAGCAGTACTTC	CASSLSRNYEQYF
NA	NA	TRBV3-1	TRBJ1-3	TGTGCCAGCAGCCAAGGGACAACTGGAAACACCATATATTTT	CASSQGTTGNTIYF
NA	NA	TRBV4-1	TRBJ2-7	TGCGCCAGCAGCCAGACCTCCTTCGCCTTCTACGAGCAGTACTTC	CASSQTSFAFYEQYF
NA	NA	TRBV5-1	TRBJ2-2	TGCGCCAGCAGCTTGGTGGGCGGCCGAACAGCCGGGGAGCTGTTTTTT	CASSLVGGRTAGELFF
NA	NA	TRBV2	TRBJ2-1	TGTGCCAGCAGTGACCTACTAGTGCGGGATGAGCAGTTCTTC	CASSDLLVRDEQFF
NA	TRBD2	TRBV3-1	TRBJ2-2	TGTGCCAGCAGCCAAGGGCTAGCGGGAGGGGCGAACACCGGGGGGCTGTTTTTT	CASSQGLAGGANTGGLFF
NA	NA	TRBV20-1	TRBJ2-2	TGCAGTGCTAAATGGGTGGGGAACACCGGGGAGCTGTTTTTT	CSAKWVGNTGELFF
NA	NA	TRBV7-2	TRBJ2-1	TGTGCCAGCAGCCCTTTCGAGGGTAGGGTGAGGCAGTTCTTC	CASSPFEGRVRQFF
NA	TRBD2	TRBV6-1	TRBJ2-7	TGTGCCAGCAGTCGGCGGCTCCTAGCGGATGACAGCTCCTACGAGCAGTACTTC	CASSRRLLADDSSYEQYF
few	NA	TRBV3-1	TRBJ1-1	TGTGCCAGCAGCCCGTGGGTGGGATTGGCCACTGAAGCTTTCTTT	CASSPWVGLATEAFF
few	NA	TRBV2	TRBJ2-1	TGTGCCACTCCGTGGGGGGAGAGATACAATGAGCAGTTCTTC	CATPWGERYNEQFF
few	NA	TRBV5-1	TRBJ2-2	TGCGCCAGCAGCTTGGATGGTGATAGAACCGGGGAGCTGTTTTTT	CASSLDGDRTGELFF
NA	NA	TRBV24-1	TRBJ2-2	TGTGCCACCAGTGATTCCGAGAGGGGTGACACCGGGGAGCTGTTTTTT	CATSDSERGDTGELFF
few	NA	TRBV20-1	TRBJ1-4	TGCAGTGCTAGAGACAGGGTAGAAAAACTGTTTTTT	CSARDRVEKLFF
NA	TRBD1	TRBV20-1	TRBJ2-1	TGCAGTGCTAGAGATACGAAAAATGATAACAGGGGCGGCTACAATGAGCAGTTCTTC	CSARDTKNDNRGGYNEQFF
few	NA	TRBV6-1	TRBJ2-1	TGTGCCAGCAGTGGACTAGAATTCATGAATGAGCAGTTCTTC	CASSGLEFMNEQFF
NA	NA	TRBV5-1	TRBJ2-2	TGCGCCAGCAGCCTGGTGGCGCGAACCGGGGAGCTGTTTTTT	CASSLVARTGELFF
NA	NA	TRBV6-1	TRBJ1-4	TGTGCCAGCAGTCCTAAGTGGGTTGAAAAACTGTTTTTT	CASSPKWVEKLFF
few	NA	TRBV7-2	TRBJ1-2	TGTGCCAGCAGTTCACCGGGGGGTTATGGCTACACCTTC	CASSSPGGYGYTF
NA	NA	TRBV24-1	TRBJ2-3	TGTGCCACCATGGGAAGCACAGATACGCAGTATTTT	CATMGSTDTQYF
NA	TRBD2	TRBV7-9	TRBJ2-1	TGTGCCAGCAGTATCGGACTAGCGGGTGAGCAGTTCTTC	CASSIGLAGEQFF
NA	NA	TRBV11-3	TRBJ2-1	TGTGCCAGCAGCTCCGGTTTTCAGCAGTTCTTC	CASSSGFQQFF
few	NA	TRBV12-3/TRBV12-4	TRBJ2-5	TGTGCCAGCAGTCCTTGGGTGGGTGGGAAGGAGACCCAGTACTTC	CASSPWVGGKETQYF
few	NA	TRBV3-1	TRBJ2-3	TGTGCCAGCAGCCAAGATACGAGCCGCACAGATACGCAGTATTTT	CASSQDTSRTDTQYF